These 4 T cell receptor beta chains were sequenced from one sample in a study of T cells in localized non-small cell lung cancer. Profiling relied on immunoSEQ multiplex PCR, and the TCRdb table lists in-frame clones only, not all of them. This sample has nearly 25,000 clones, with 75% to 90% found just once. Sequencing was performed on peripheral blood, taken before any cancer treatment. All receptors derive from a male donor at least 60 years old with stage II squamous cell lung carcinoma.

The DNA of the CDR3 is TGTGCCAGCAGGCCCGCGGGCTATAAACAAGAGACCCAGTACTTC. As protein: CASRPAGYKQETQYF. This chain joins TRBV2 and TRBJ2-5; possibly TRBD2 for D (5 bases). The CDR3 has 15 amino acids. The germline CDR1 and CDR2 sequences are SNHLY and FYNNEI. The V gene lost 6 bases and the J gene lost 2 bases, with 16 bases spanning the gap.

The V call is TRBV18, the J call TRBJ2-7; no firm D call. The CDR3 runs 13 residues. Germline CDR1 and CDR2: KGHSH and LQKENI. V lost 3 bases to trimming and J lost 0 bases, with 6 bases between them. CDR3 sequence: CASSPAASYEQYF. In DNA, the CDR3 is TGTGCCAGCTCACCCGCAGCCTCCTACGAGCAGTACTTC.

The sample holds a few counts of this clone. The J gene is TRBJ2-3, the V gene TRBV6-1; possibly TRBD2 for D (5 bases). Germline V gene lookup returns CDR1 MNHNS and CDR2 SASEGT. The V gene lost 5 bases and the J gene lost 0 bases, with 9 bases spanning the gap. The CDR3 sequence is 14 residues long. The DNA for the CDR3 is TGTGCCAGCAGTATTGGAGGCAGCACAGATACGCAGTATTTT. It is translated as CASSIGGSTDTQYF.

The chain links TRBV2 to TRBJ1-1, with a tentative D call TRBD1 (5 bases). In germline, CDR1 is SNHLY, CDR2 FYNNEI. Trimming took 4 bases from V and 1 from J, leaving 10 bases between them. This CDR3 is 14 amino acids long. The CDR3 loop is CASSVTDRNTEAFF. The CDR3 nucleotides are TGTGCCAGCAGTGTGACAGACAGGAACACTGAAGCTTTCTTT.